The next 24 T cell receptor beta chains were all read from a single sample in a study of T cell responses to AZD1222 COVID-19 vaccine. Sequencing was performed with immunoSEQ multiplex PCR; in TCRdb, only in-frame clones are kept and a portion is missing. The sample has some 150,000 clones; approximately 89% are singletons. This specimen was peripheral blood, taken on day 0 of AZD1222 vaccination. The receptors were gathered from an adult in good health.

In regard to this clone: In the same sample, other DNA sequences code for this CDR3. This chain joins TRBV27 and TRBJ1-5; possibly TRBD1 for D (5 bases). The CDR3 extends over 12 amino acids. V lost 7 bases to trimming and J lost 5 bases, with 9 bases between them. The V gene's germline CDR1 is MNHEY and CDR2 SMNVEV (reference sequence). This CDR3 is CASTTGYQPQHF. The CDR3 DNA follows: TGTGCCAGCACCACAGGCTATCAGCCCCAGCATTTT.

V gene TRBV23-1 combines with J gene TRBJ1-5, with D possibly matching TRBD1 (6 bases). TRBV23-1 is treated as an ORF (open reading frame) with a function not yet certain. Trimming took 8 bases from V and 4 from J, leaving 21 bases between them. The CDR3 runs to 16 residues. Here the CDR3 DNA reads TGCGCCAGCGCAAACCGGGACAAAAACTCAAATCAGCCCCAGCATTTT. Residues: CASANRDKNSNQPQHF.

The chain joins TRBV6-5 to TRBJ1-1; D remains ambiguous. Germline CDR1 MNHEY, CDR2 SVGAGI. Trimming removed 0 bases from V and 1 base from J, with 12 bases in between. This CDR3 is 16 amino acids long. The CDR3 coding sequence is TGTGCCAGCAGTTACTCGATGGGAGTTTCGAACACTGAAGCTTTCTTT. Its translation: CASSYSMGVSNTEAFF.

This chain connects TRBV7-9 to TRBJ2-6, with D maybe TRBD2 (5 bases). Germline V gives CDR1 SEHNR, CDR2 FQNEAQ (reference sequence). The V end was cut by 2 bases, the J end by 1 base, with 9 bases between. The CDR3 sequence is 16 residues long. The CDR3 nucleotides are TGTGCCAGCAGCTTACTGGGCGGGTCTGGGGCCAACGTCCTGACTTTC. As protein: CASSLLGGSGANVLTF. Based on the CDR3 plus reference TRBV7-9 and TRBJ2-6, the full variable domain is DTGVSQNPRHKITKRGQNVTFRCDPISEHNRLYWYRQTLGQGPEFLTYFQNEAQLEKSRLLSDRFSAERPKGSFSTLEIQRTEQGDSAMYLCASSLLGGSGANVLTFGAGSRLTVL.

The CDR3 reads CASSLRLNGELFF. The CDR3 DNA sequence: TGTGCCAGCAGCCTCCGTCTTAACGGGGAGCTGTTTTTT. This chain joins TRBV9 and TRBJ2-2; D uncertain. Trimming shortened V by 4 bases and J by 7 bases, and 11 bases separated the two germline ends. Germline CDR1 SGDLS, CDR2 YYNGEE. This CDR3 is 13 amino acids long.

V gene TRBV10-3 combines with J gene TRBJ2-1; no definite D call. V shed 3 bases and J shed 10 bases, with 19 bases lying between them. The CDR3 covers 15 residues. Germline CDR1 ENHRY, CDR2 SYGVKD. The chain's CDR3 is CAISDLTRGEVEQFF. CDR3 in DNA: TGTGCCATCAGTGATTTGACCCGCGGAGAGGTAGAGCAGTTCTTC.

V and J are TRBV6-5 and TRBJ2-3, with a weak D call TRBD2 (5 bases). Germline V gives CDR1 MNHEY, CDR2 SVGAGI. CDR3 length: 15 amino acids. V dropped 6 bases and J dropped 8 bases, with 21 bases sitting between them. CDR3 protein: CASSPPTAGWATQYF. The CDR3 region has the DNA TGTGCCAGCAGCCCCCCGACGGCGGGTTGGGCTACGCAGTATTTT.

The chain couples TRBV25-1 to TRBJ2-1; 8 positions match TRBD1. The CDR3 is 15 amino acids. Germline assignment: CDR1 MGHDK and CDR2 SYGVNS. The V and J ends lost 2 bases and 13 bases, in that order; junction bases with no gene match: 13. Here the CDR3 reads CASSELGQAHNGQFF. In DNA form, the CDR3 reads TGTGCCAGCAGTGAACTGGGACAGGCCCACAATGGTCAGTTCTTC.

This clone was recorded a few times. The chain joins TRBV10-3 to TRBJ1-2; TRBD1 aligns across 10 bases. Germline loops: CDR1 ENHRY, CDR2 SYGVKD. The CDR3 extends over 14 amino acids. Trimming removed 7 bases from V and 4 bases from J; junction bases left unmatched: 6. CDR3 sequence: CAITRQGATYGYTF. The CDR3 DNA sequence: TGTGCCATCACCCGACAGGGGGCTACCTATGGCTACACCTTC.

The chain links TRBV28 to TRBJ2-1; the D gene is possibly TRBD1 (5 bases). The length of the CDR3 is 16 residues. V lost 5 bases to trimming and J lost 8 bases, with 22 bases between them. Germline V gene lookup returns CDR1 MDHEN and CDR2 SYDVKM. CDR3 in amino acids: CASSPWLNSRGDEQFF. The CDR3 nucleotides are TGTGCCAGCAGTCCCTGGCTCAACTCTAGGGGTGATGAGCAGTTCTTC. The full variable domain, completed using reference TRBV28 and TRBJ2-1, is DVKVTQSSRYLVKRTGEKVFLECVQDMDHENMFWYRQDPGLGLRLIYFSYDVKMKEKGDIPEGYSVSREKKERFSLILESASTNQTSMYLCASSPWLNSRGDEQFFGPGTRLTVL.

This chain joins TRBV7-9 and TRBJ2-1, with D possibly TRBD2 on 5 matching bases. Germline lookup yields CDR1 SEHNR and CDR2 FQNEAQ (reference sequence). V lost 10 bases, J lost 0 bases, and 19 bases lay in between. The CDR3 runs 16 residues. The CDR3 DNA sequence: TGTGCCACCACCGCGGCTAGCCTTAGCTCCTACAATGAGCAGTTCTTC. Its protein product is CATTAASLSSYNEQFF.

The gene calls are TRBV5-8 and TRBJ2-5, with a tentative D call TRBD1 (6 bases). Trimming shortened V by 0 bases and J by 3 bases, and 15 bases separated the two germline ends. Germline V lookup: CDR1 SGHTS, CDR2 YDEGEE. CDR3 length: 16 amino acids. CDR3 sequence (DNA): TGTGCCAGCAGCTTGGGGGGACAAATTACCAAAGAGACCCAGTACTTC. Translating gives CASSLGGQITKETQYF.

The rearrangement joins TRBV27 to TRBJ1-1, with 9 bases lining up with TRBD1. This CDR3 is 17 amino acids long. J lost 0 bases, V lost 6 bases, and 11 bases had no gene match. Germline values: CDR1 MNHEY, CDR2 SMNVEV (reference sequence). CDR3 sequence (DNA): TGTGCCAGCAGACAAACAGGGGGCATACTCATGAACACTGAAGCTTTCTTT. Amino acids: CASRQTGGILMNTEAFF.

The chain links TRBV19 to TRBJ2-5; D is undetermined. The CDR3 has 13 amino acids. Trimming removed 2 bases at V and 5 bases at J, with 9 bases between. Germline values: CDR1 LNHDA, CDR2 SQIVND (reference sequence). This CDR3 is CASSITGSETQYF. The DNA for the CDR3 is TGTGCCAGTAGTATAACCGGGTCGGAGACCCAGTACTTC.

This clone was recorded once. V is TRBV19 and J is TRBJ1-2; no clear D. CDR1 and CDR2 (germline): LNHDA, SQIVND (reference sequence). Trimming removed 6 bases at V and 1 base at J, with 6 bases between. The CDR3 contains 12 residues. The CDR3 coding sequence is TGTGCCAGTAGCGACGGTAACTATGGCTACACCTTC. Protein: CASSDGNYGYTF.

CDR3 sequence reads: CASSEAKGGSPLHF. The CDR3 region has the DNA TGTGCCAGCAGTGAAGCGAAAGGGGGGTCACCCCTCCACTTT. The chain uses TRBV6-1 and TRBJ1-6; D possibly corresponds to TRBD1 (6 bases). CDR1 MNHNS and CDR2 SASEGT come from the germline V gene. The CDR3 has 14 residues. V was clipped by 0 bases and J by 10 bases, with 10 bases between them.

This clone was observed a single time. The J gene is TRBJ1-1, the V gene TRBV19; 7 nucleotides agree with TRBD1. Germline assignment: CDR1 LNHDA and CDR2 SQIVND (reference sequence). The CDR3 length is 15 residues. Losses at the gene ends were 5 bases for V and 6 bases for J; bases not matched to a gene: 12. CDR3 DNA: TGTGCCAGTAGTCAAACAGGGGTCGGCGGACCTGAAGCTTTCTTT. It specifies CASSQTGVGGPEAFF. Full variable domain (rest looked up from reference TRBV19 and TRBJ1-1): DGGITQSPKYLFRKEGQNVTLSCEQNLNHDAMYWYRQDPGQGLRLIYYSQIVNDFQKGDIAEGYSVSREKKESFPLTVTSAQKNPTAFYLCASSQTGVGGPEAFFGQGTRLTVV.

V usage is TRBV29-1 and J usage is TRBJ2-5; 7 nucleotides agree with TRBD1. CDR1 is SQVTM, CDR2 ANQGSEA, per germline. V lost 7 bases, J lost 0 bases, and 14 bases stayed unmatched. There are 16 residues in the CDR3. The CDR3 DNA reads as TGCAGCGCCCAGGGACAGAATATAGCCTACCAAGAGACCCAGTACTTC. Amino acid sequence: CSAQGQNIAYQETQYF.

This sequence joins TRBV25-1 and TRBJ2-7, with 9 positions matching TRBD1. This CDR3 has 17 residues. Germline-derived CDR1 and CDR2 are MGHDK and SYGVNS. J was trimmed by 3 bases and V by 3 bases; bases with no gene match: 12. The chain's CDR3 is CASSDACHRGRFYEQYF. The CDR3 nucleotides read TGTGCCAGCAGTGACGCTTGTCACAGGGGGCGCTTCTACGAGCAGTACTTC.

This chain connects TRBV6-2 or TRBV6-3 to TRBJ2-6, with D possibly TRBD2 on 5 matching bases. The germline V gene encodes CDR1 MNHEY and CDR2 SVGEGT. The CDR3 has 15 amino acids. V was cut by 4 bases and J by 0 bases, with 7 bases left in between. CDR3 region: CASSLGVSGANVLTF. The CDR3 bases are TGTGCCAGCAGTTTGGGAGTCTCTGGGGCCAACGTCCTGACTTTC.

The chain has TRBV5-1 and TRBJ2-7; 9 bases are shared with TRBD1. Germline lookup yields CDR1 SGHRS and CDR2 YFSETQ. The junction had 10 bases not matched to a gene; V was cut back by 4 bases and J by 2 bases. The CDR3 is 16 residues long. The DNA of the CDR3 is TGCGCCAGCAGCCGCGCCCGGGGACAGGGAACCTACGAGCAGTACTTC. As protein: CASSRARGQGTYEQYF.

The gene calls are TRBV6-6 and TRBJ1-5; the D gene is possibly TRBD1 (6 bases). CDR1 and CDR2 from the germline V gene are MNHNY and SVGAGI (reference sequence). CDR3 length equals 15 residues. The V end lost 6 bases, the J end lost 4 bases, and 16 bases lay between the germline ends. The CDR3 protein is CASSALQQGNQPQHF. The CDR3 DNA is TGTGCCAGCAGCGCACTCCAACAGGGTAATCAGCCCCAGCATTTT.

The chain couples TRBV14 to TRBJ2-6; either TRBD1 or TRBD2 may supply D (5 bases each). This CDR3 has 19 amino acids. Per the germline V gene, CDR1 is SGHDN and CDR2 is FVKESK. The V end was cut by 0 bases, the J end by 2 bases, with 17 bases between. CDR3 coding DNA: TGTGCCAGCAGCCAAGAACTTCCCCTAGCAGGGACTGGGGCCAACGTCCTGACTTTC. It translates to CASSQELPLAGTGANVLTF.

This chain joins TRBV27 and TRBJ1-1, with D uncertain. The CDR3 totals 12 residues. The V and J ends lost 4 bases and 3 bases respectively, with 6 bases between them. CDR1 MNHEY and CDR2 SMNVEV come from the germline V gene (reference sequence). The CDR3 spells CASSSYDTEAFF. The CDR3 DNA sequence: TGTGCCAGCAGTTCGTACGACACTGAAGCTTTCTTT.